The 20 T cell receptor beta chains below come from one sample, sequenced in a study of cytotoxic CD8 clonotypes in ibrutinib-treated CLL. The protocol was immunoSEQ multiplex PCR, while the TCRdb copy is restricted to in-frame clones and leaves out a portion. This table holds around 130,000 clones, 80% to 85% found once. The source material was PBMCs, sampled after 24 months of ibrutinib treatment. The receptors were sampled from a human donor with chronic lymphocytic leukemia.

This clone is a singleton in its sample. The chain couples TRBV28 to TRBJ2-3; D is possibly TRBD2 (5 bases). CDR1 and CDR2 (germline): MDHEN, SYDVKM. The CDR3 spans 14 residues. Trimming took 6 bases from V and 4 from J, leaving 14 bases between them. The CDR3 spells CASSPGGSADTQYF. The CDR3 nucleotides are TGTGCCAGCAGCCCTGGCGGGTCCGCAGATACGCAGTATTTT.

The chain is built from TRBV19 and TRBJ2-7; D unresolved. The germline V gene has CDR1 LNHDA and CDR2 SQIVND (reference sequence). V was pared by 1 base and J by 0 bases, with 7 bases between. The length of the CDR3 is 14 residues. The CDR3 here is CASSIVSGSYEQYF. CDR3 sequence (DNA): TGTGCCAGTAGTATAGTTTCAGGCTCCTACGAGCAGTACTTC.

The genes are TRBV5-6 and TRBJ2-5, with D possibly matching TRBD1 (5 bases). This CDR3 region has 15 residues. Trimming removed 4 bases from V and 2 bases from J, with 15 bases in between. Germline V lookup: CDR1 SGHDT, CDR2 YYEEEE. The CDR3 reads CASSPLVGAQETQYF. As DNA, the CDR3 is TGTGCCAGCAGCCCTCTGGTTGGGGCTCAAGAGACCCAGTACTTC.

V usage is TRBV27 and J usage is TRBJ1-1; tentatively, D is TRBD1 (5 bases). Trimming shortened V by 3 bases and J by 0 bases, and 14 bases separated the two germline ends. This CDR3 has 16 residues. CDR1 and CDR2 (germline): MNHEY, SMNVEV (reference sequence). Here the CDR3 reads CASSFGGVGMNTEAFF. The CDR3 bases are TGTGCCAGCAGTTTCGGGGGAGTGGGGATGAACACTGAAGCTTTCTTT.

The J gene is TRBJ1-2, the V gene TRBV30, with D possibly being TRBD1 (5 bases). The CDR3 sequence is 14 residues long. Germline CDR1 reads GTSNPN; CDR2 reads SVGIG (reference sequence). The V gene lost 4 bases and the J gene lost 1 base, with 13 bases spanning the gap. The CDR3 here is CAWILGGNNYGYTF. CDR3 DNA sequence: TGTGCCTGGATCCTCGGGGGTAATAACTATGGCTACACCTTC.

This sequence joins TRBV19 and TRBJ1-4, with no clear D. V gave up 3 bases and J gave up 5 bases, with 10 bases separating them. The germline V gene has CDR1 LNHDA and CDR2 SQIVND (reference sequence). CDR3 length: 14 residues. The DNA of the CDR3 is TGTGCCAGTAGTATGGCCCAAGGAAATGAAAAACTGTTTTTT. Protein: CASSMAQGNEKLFF.

The chain couples TRBV5-4 to TRBJ2-3, with unresolved D. V was trimmed by 9 bases and J by 1 base, leaving 15 bases between them. Germline V gives CDR1 SGHNT, CDR2 YYREEE (reference sequence). CDR3 length: 14 residues. CDR3 DNA: TGTGCCACCCAGCTTCTGAAAGGCACAGATACGCAGTATTTT. It yields the protein CATQLLKGTDTQYF.

This rearrangement joins TRBV4-1 to TRBJ2-1, with 8 positions matching TRBD2. CDR1 MGHRA and CDR2 YSYEKL come from the germline V gene. The CDR3 extends over 15 amino acids. V lost 4 bases, J lost 4 bases, and 6 bases stayed unmatched. This CDR3 reads CASSPNRGGYNEQFF. CDR3 DNA sequence: TGCGCCAGCAGCCCGAATCGGGGGGGGTACAATGAGCAGTTCTTC.

This chain connects TRBV5-1 to TRBJ1-4; D call uncertain. V was shortened by 0 bases and J by 5 bases, with 8 bases between the two germline ends. This CDR3 comprises 14 residues. The germline gives CDR1 SGHRS, CDR2 YFSETQ. CDR3 protein: CASSLGTSNEKLFF. The CDR3 DNA reads as TGCGCCAGCAGCTTGGGGACCTCAAATGAAAAACTGTTTTTT.

This rearrangement joins TRBV7-3 to TRBJ2-2, with TRBD1 matching 10 bases. J was trimmed by 6 bases and V by 7 bases; bases with no gene match: 5. This CDR3 has 14 residues. From germline, CDR1 is SGHTA and CDR2 FQGTGA. CDR3 in DNA: TGTGCCAGCACGGGACAGGGGTCTTCCGGGGAGCTGTTTTTT. It translates to CASTGQGSSGELFF. Using reference TRBV7-3 and TRBJ2-2 for the parts outside the CDR3, the full variable domain is GAGVSQTPSNKVTEKGKYVELRCDPISGHTALYWYRQSLGQGPEFLIYFQGTGAADDSGLPNDRFFAVRPEGSVSTLKIQRTERGDSAVYLCASTGQGSSGELFFGEGSRLTVL.

This clone came up once. The V gene is TRBV7-2, the J gene TRBJ2-3; D uncertain. Germline-derived CDR1 and CDR2 are SGHTA and FQGNSA. The CDR3 totals 13 residues. V gave up 5 bases and J gave up 0 bases, with 6 bases separating them. The CDR3: CASSQQSTDTQYF. DNA of the CDR3: TGTGCCAGCAGCCAACAGAGCACAGATACGCAGTATTTT.

V and J are TRBV19 and TRBJ1-2, with a weak D call TRBD1 (6 bases). This CDR3 is 14 amino acids long. The germline gives CDR1 LNHDA, CDR2 SQIVND (reference sequence). Trimming pared 4 bases from V and 1 base from J, leaving 10 bases between. CDR3 nucleotide sequence: TGTGCCAGTAGTAAACGAGGGGGTAACTATGGCTACACCTTC. It translates to CASSKRGGNYGYTF. Full variable domain (rest looked up from reference TRBV19 and TRBJ1-2): DGGITQSPKYLFRKEGQNVTLSCEQNLNHDAMYWYRQDPGQGLRLIYYSQIVNDFQKGDIAEGYSVSREKKESFPLTVTSAQKNPTAFYLCASSKRGGNYGYTFGSGTRLTVV.

The chain joins TRBV5-6 to TRBJ1-6; the match to TRBD1 covers 9 bases. The CDR3 contains 15 residues. V shed 1 base and J 5 bases; nucleotides not matched to a gene: 1. The germline gives CDR1 SGHDT, CDR2 YYEEEE. DNA for the CDR3: TGTGCCAGCAGCTTGTGGGACAGGGATAATTCACCCCTCCACTTT. This sequence encodes CASSLWDRDNSPLHF.

This clone showed up just once. The chain joins TRBV2 to TRBJ1-3, with a tentative D call TRBD1 (5 bases). This CDR3 is 16 amino acids long. The V end was cut by 10 bases, the J end by 2 bases, with 21 bases between. Per germline, CDR1 SNHLY and CDR2 FYNNEI. The CDR3 sequence is CATCEGRGRTGNTIYF. The CDR3 DNA sequence: TGTGCCACCTGCGAAGGTCGGGGCCGCACTGGAAACACCATATATTTT.

The chain is built from TRBV5-4 and TRBJ2-6; D is tentatively TRBD1 or TRBD2 (5 bases each). Deletions cut 4 bases from V and 1 base from J, with 18 bases between. The CDR3 spans 18 residues. CDR1 is SGHNT and CDR2 is YYREEE in the germline V gene (reference sequence). In DNA, the CDR3 is TGTGCCAGCAGCCCCCCCGGGACCCAAATATCTGGGGCCAACGTCCTGACTTTC. It encodes CASSPPGTQISGANVLTF.

The CDR3 here is CASSLHQFGGYEQYF. The CDR3 bases are TGCGCCAGCAGCCTCCACCAATTTGGGGGATACGAGCAGTACTTC. The chain recombines TRBV4-3 with TRBJ2-7, with D perhaps assigned TRBD1 or TRBD2 (5 bases each). Germline assignment: CDR1 LGHNA and CDR2 YSLEER. This CDR3 has 15 amino acids. Trimming took 4 bases from V and 4 from J, leaving 17 bases between them.

The chain uses TRBV14 and TRBJ2-7; possibly TRBD1 for D (6 bases). V was clipped by 3 bases and J by 11 bases, with 17 bases between them. The CDR3 has 13 amino acids. Per germline, CDR1 SGHDN and CDR2 FVKESK. CDR3: CASSHMGHPREYF. The DNA of the CDR3 is TGTGCCAGCAGCCACATGGGACACCCTCGGGAGTACTTC.

The J gene is TRBJ1-6, the V gene TRBV11-3; D gene unclear. Germline CDR1 reads SGHNT; CDR2 reads YENEEA. The CDR3 loop spans 13 amino acids. The V gene lost 5 bases and the J gene lost 7 bases, with 9 bases spanning the gap. CDR3 sequence: CASSTRANSPLHF. The CDR3 coding sequence is TGTGCCAGCAGCACCCGGGCCAATTCACCCCTCCACTTT.

V gene TRBV2 combines with J gene TRBJ2-3, with TRBD1 matching over 12 bases. Germline lookup yields CDR1 SNHLY and CDR2 FYNNEI. The V and J ends lost 10 bases and 5 bases, in that order; junction bases with no gene match: 13. The CDR3 is 16 amino acids. CDR3 in amino acids: CAISSPGQGALDTQYF. As DNA, the CDR3 is TGTGCCATCTCAAGCCCGGGACAGGGGGCTTTAGATACGCAGTATTTT. Using reference TRBV2 and TRBJ2-3 for the parts outside the CDR3, the full variable domain is EPEVTQTPSHQVTQMGQEVILRCVPISNHLYFYWYRQILGQKVEFLVSFYNNEISEKSEIFDDQFSVERPDGSNFTLKIRSTKLEDSAMYFCAISSPGQGALDTQYFGPGTRLTVL.

This clone came up once. This chain joins TRBV10-1 and TRBJ2-5; perhaps D is TRBD1 or TRBD2 (5 bases each). Germline V gene lookup returns CDR1 WNHNN and CDR2 SYGVQD (reference sequence). The V and J ends lost 6 bases and 11 bases respectively, with 19 bases between them. The CDR3 sequence is 13 residues long. As DNA, the CDR3 is TGCGCCAGCAGCCCCGGGGCCGTTGGGGAGCAGTACTTC. Translated: CASSPGAVGEQYF.